These 13 T cell receptor beta chains were all obtained from the same sample, sequenced in a study of radiotherapy plus CTLA-4 blockade in lung cancer. Method: immunoSEQ multiplex PCR; TCRdb's copy keeps in-frame clones and lacks some. The sample shows about 49,000 clones, 65% to 85% of them seen only once. The source was peripheral blood, collected from a patient treated with radiotherapy plus ipilimumab. These receptors were taken from a human donor with non-small cell lung cancer who had stable disease on radiotherapy plus ipilimumab.

The chain recombines TRBV12-5 with TRBJ1-2; the D is unclear. CDR1 and CDR2 from the germline V gene are LGHNT and FRNRAP. The CDR3 contains 12 residues. Trimming took off 8 bases at V and 6 bases at J, with 13 bases between the two ends. The CDR3: CASYPGYDGYTF. The CDR3 DNA reads as TGTGCTAGTTATCCGGGGTACGATGGCTACACCTTC.

V is TRBV10-3 and J is TRBJ1-4; D is perhaps TRBD1 (5 bases). The ends were cut back, 0 bases at V and 7 bases at J, with 12 bases in the middle. The germline CDR1 and CDR2 sequences are ENHRY and SYGVKD. The CDR3 is 15 amino acids. The CDR3 nucleotides are TGTGCCATCAGTGAGTCCCTGGGGAGGGGTGAAAAACTGTTTTTT. The encoded protein is CAISESLGRGEKLFF.

The chain employs TRBV18 and TRBJ1-2; D gene ambiguous. The V end lost 1 base, the J end lost 8 bases, and 8 bases lay between the germline ends. The CDR3 is 12 residues long. CDR1 is KGHSH, CDR2 LQKENI, per germline. Here the CDR3 reads CASSPQAGGYTF. CDR3 in DNA: TGTGCCAGCTCACCACAGGCGGGAGGCTACACCTTC.

This clone was counted between two and nine times. This chain uses TRBV28 with TRBJ1-4; no firm D call. V was clipped by 5 bases and J by 7 bases, with 14 bases between them. CDR3 size: 14 residues. CDR1 MDHEN and CDR2 SYDVKM come from the germline V gene. CDR3 nucleotide sequence: TGTGCCAGCAGTCCGCCCTTACGGGGTGAAAAACTGTTTTTT. Protein: CASSPPLRGEKLFF.

The chain couples TRBV5-1 to TRBJ1-4; D remains ambiguous. Germline V lookup: CDR1 SGHRS, CDR2 YFSETQ. The germline V and J ends were trimmed by 4 bases and 10 bases, with 20 bases remaining between them. This CDR3 is 15 amino acids long. CDR3 region: CASSPTTLSVVKLFF. DNA of the CDR3: TGCGCCAGCAGCCCGACGACGCTTTCAGTTGTAAAACTGTTTTTT.

V usage is TRBV10-3 and J usage is TRBJ1-4; no clear D gene. The V gene's germline CDR1 is ENHRY and CDR2 SYGVKD. Trimming pared 2 bases from V and 3 bases from J, leaving 7 bases between. CDR3 length equals 14 residues. The CDR3 here is CAISERVPNEKLFF. CDR3 bases: TGTGCCATCAGTGAGAGGGTTCCTAATGAAAAACTGTTTTTT.

This clone was recorded only once. This chain connects TRBV9 to TRBJ1-6; 7 nucleotides agree with TRBD1. This CDR3 region has 16 residues. Germline loops: CDR1 SGDLS, CDR2 YYNGEE. V dropped 0 bases and J dropped 7; count of bases not matched to a gene: 7. The CDR3 nucleotides are TGTGCCAGCAGCGTAGCAGGGGGTAGCTTCAATTCACCCCTCCACTTT. It encodes CASSVAGGSFNSPLHF. The full variable domain, in which reference TRBV9 and TRBJ1-6 provide the parts outside the CDR3, is DSGVTQTPKHLITATGQRVTLRCSPRSGDLSVYWYQQSLDQGLQFLIQYYNGEERAKGNILERFSAQQFPDLHSELNLSSLELGDSALYFCASSVAGGSFNSPLHFGNGTRLTVT.

The sample holds one count of this clone. The chain links TRBV23-1 to TRBJ2-7; D gene unclear. TRBV23-1 is filed as an ORF, its function uncertain. The CDR3 runs 18 residues. V was clipped by 0 bases and J by 0 bases, with 18 bases between them. The CDR3 region is CASSQSRSLALCSYEQYV. As DNA, the CDR3 is TGCGCCAGCAGTCAATCTCGCTCATTGGCTCTTTGCTCCTACGAGCAGTACGTC.

V gene TRBV5-1 combines with J gene TRBJ1-1; 8 bases agree with TRBD1. The CDR3 is 13 residues long. Germline V gene data show CDR1 as SGHRS and CDR2 as YFSETQ. With 4 bases clipped from V and 10 bases from J, the junction kept 9 bases outside the gene matches. The CDR3 coding sequence is TGCGCCAGCAGCATACAGGGGGAGGTTGCAGCTTTCTTT. It encodes CASSIQGEVAAFF.

The J gene is TRBJ2-5, the V gene TRBV11-2; D unresolved. Trimming pared 4 bases from V and 4 bases from J, leaving 7 bases between. CDR1 is SGHAT and CDR2 is FQNNGV in the germline V gene. The CDR3 consists of 12 residues. DNA of the CDR3: TGTGCCAGCAGCTACAACGGAGAGACCCAGTACTTC. Protein product: CASSYNGETQYF. The full variable domain, its missing parts supplied by reference TRBV11-2 and TRBJ2-5, is EAGVAQSPRYKIIEKRQSVAFWCNPISGHATLYWYQQILGQGPKLLIQFQNNGVVDDSQLPKDRFSAERLKGVDSTLKIQPAKLEDSAVYLCASSYNGETQYFGPGTRLLVL.

This clone appeared a few times. This chain links TRBV5-5 with TRBJ2-5; 8 bases fit TRBD2. The CDR3 loop spans 13 amino acids. V was clipped by 2 bases and J by 5 bases; unmatched bases: 2. The germline CDR1 and CDR2 sequences are SGHKS and YYEKEE (reference sequence). The chain's CDR3 is CASSFERGETQYF. Written as DNA, the CDR3 is TGTGCCAGCAGCTTCGAGCGGGGGGAGACCCAGTACTTC.

The CDR3 nucleotides are TGTGCCAGCAGCTCAAGCTGGGGAGAAAAACTGTTTTTT. Translation gives CASSSSWGEKLFF. J is TRBJ1-4 and V is TRBV11-2; D gene uncertain. Between the trimmed V and J ends, which lost 4 bases and 8 bases, there was a span of 11 bases. CDR3 length: 13 amino acids. Germline V CDR1 and CDR2: SGHAT, FQNNGV. Together with reference TRBV11-2 and TRBJ1-4, the CDR3 gives the full variable domain: EAGVAQSPRYKIIEKRQSVAFWCNPISGHATLYWYQQILGQGPKLLIQFQNNGVVDDSQLPKDRFSAERLKGVDSTLKIQPAKLEDSAVYLCASSSSWGEKLFFGSGTQLSVL.

The V call is TRBV4-2, the J call TRBJ1-1; D is perhaps TRBD1 (5 bases). V dropped 8 bases and J dropped 3 bases, with 10 bases sitting between them. Germline CDR1 LGHNA, CDR2 YNFKEQ. The CDR3 consists of 12 residues. This CDR3 is CASQWGDTEAFF. In nucleotides, the CDR3 is TGTGCCAGCCAGTGGGGGGACACTGAAGCTTTCTTT.